The subject of this entry is one T cell receptor (beta chain). Antigen: not known. PCR involved 60 Vbeta and 13 Jbeta primers. Clones were sequenced by immunoSEQ multiplex PCR, and TCRdb holds only the in-frame ones, with some missing. Of 90,000 to 120,000 clones detected, about 72% appear once; the ten largest clones hold 2% to 3%. The data originate from a study of cytomegalovirus exposure and HLA in healthy donors. The study's findings and limits: The investigators catalogued about 170 TCR beta chains as cytomegalovirus-associated. Using the classifier, cytomegalovirus status was reportedly diagnosed with high specificity and sensitivity.

The V end was cut by 5 bases, the J end by 6 bases, with 10 bases between. Germline assignment: CDR1 MDHEN and CDR2 SYDVKM. CDR3 length: 13 residues. The sequenced material came from PBMCs. The chain combines TRBV28 with TRBJ2-2; D is undetermined. The TCR was taken from a man between 18 and 35 years old in good health and CMV-seronegative. This CDR3 is CASSPPEPGELFF. For the CDR3, the DNA is TGTGCCAGCAGTCCCCCCGAGCCCGGGGAGCTGTTTTTT.